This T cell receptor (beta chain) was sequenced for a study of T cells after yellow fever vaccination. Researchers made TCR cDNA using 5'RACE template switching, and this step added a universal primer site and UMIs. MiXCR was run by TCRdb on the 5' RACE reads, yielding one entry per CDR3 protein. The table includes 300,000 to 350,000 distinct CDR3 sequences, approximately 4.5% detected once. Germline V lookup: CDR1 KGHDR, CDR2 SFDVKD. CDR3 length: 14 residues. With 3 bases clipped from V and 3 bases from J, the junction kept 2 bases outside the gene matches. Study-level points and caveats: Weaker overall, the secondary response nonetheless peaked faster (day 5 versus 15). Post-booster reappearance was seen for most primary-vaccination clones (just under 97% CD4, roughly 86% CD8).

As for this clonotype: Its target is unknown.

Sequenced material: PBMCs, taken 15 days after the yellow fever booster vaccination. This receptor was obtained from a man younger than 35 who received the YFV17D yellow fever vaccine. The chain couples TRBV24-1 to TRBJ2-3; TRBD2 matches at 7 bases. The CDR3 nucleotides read TGTGCCACCAGTGATGCGGGGGAGACAGATACGCAGTATTTT. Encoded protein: CATSDAGETDTQYF.